Below are 24 T cell receptor beta chains sequenced from a single sample in a study of human T cells and chemical hapten exposure. As to time point: patch test 2, 6 weeks after DPC sensitization. Described treatment: therapeutic diphenylcyclopropenone sensitization with weekly scalp DPC. Using its own MiXCR run on the RACE reads, TCRdb lists one record per CDR3 protein. The repertoire includes 330,000 or so distinct CDR3 sequences, about 6.9% of them detected once, and around 5.6% sits in the top ten. The sequencing used whole blood, collected in connection with sensitization to the hapten diphenylcyclopropenone (DPC). These receptors were obtained from a woman between 18 and 29 years old with alopecia areata. Some clones in this sample may be carry-over from other donors' samples.

The V and J genes are TRBV20-1 and TRBJ2-7; 9 bases are a match to TRBD1. This CDR3 comprises 13 residues. Germline CDR1 is DFQATT and CDR2 is SNEGSKA (reference sequence). The V gene end was trimmed by 4 bases and the J gene end by 4 bases; junction bases not matched to a gene: 5. The CDR3 coding sequence is TGCAGTGCTACGAAAGGACAGGGGTACGAGCAGTACTTC. As protein: CSATKGQGYEQYF.

The rearrangement joins TRBV4-3 to TRBJ2-3; D possibly corresponds to TRBD1 (5 bases). The V end was cut by 0 bases, the J end by 3 bases, with 13 bases between. CDR1 is LGHNA, CDR2 YSLEER, per germline. The CDR3 consists of 16 residues. The CDR3 spells CASSQDWSRATDTQYF. The CDR3 region has the DNA TGCGCCAGCAGCCAAGATTGGAGCAGGGCGACAGATACGCAGTATTTT.

The J gene is TRBJ2-3, the V gene TRBV6-5, with D tentatively TRBD2 (6 bases). The CDR3 is 17 amino acids. From germline, CDR1 is MNHEY and CDR2 SVGAGI. Trimming pared 2 bases from V and 1 base from J, leaving 16 bases between. CDR3 DNA: TGTGCCAGCAGTTACGGCGGGGCTCGTCCGGGCACAGATACGCAGTATTTT. Translated: CASSYGGARPGTDTQYF.

The rearrangement joins TRBV27 to TRBJ1-2, with TRBD1 as a possible D gene (5 bases). V lost 0 bases and J 7 bases, leaving 12 bases between the germline ends. Per germline, CDR1 MNHEY and CDR2 SMNVEV (reference sequence). CDR3 length: 14 amino acids. The CDR3 protein is CASSLSGRGPGYTF. The CDR3 nucleotides are TGTGCCAGCAGTTTATCTGGGCGGGGACCTGGCTACACCTTC.

At least ten counts were recorded for this clonotype. The gene calls are TRBV6-1 and TRBJ1-3; D call uncertain. V was clipped by 3 bases and J by 4 bases, with 13 bases between them. In germline, CDR1 is MNHNS, CDR2 SASEGT. The CDR3 runs to 15 residues. The CDR3 reads CASSEAATLGNTIYF. The CDR3 coding sequence is TGTGCCAGCAGTGAGGCAGCAACCCTAGGAAACACCATATATTTT.

The rearrangement links TRBV20-1 to TRBJ2-3; D may be TRBD2 (6 bases). Germline CDR1 DFQATT, CDR2 SNEGSKA (reference sequence). This CDR3 is built from 15 residues. V dropped 0 bases and J dropped 7 bases, with 17 bases sitting between them. The CDR3 here is CSARDERGSSYTQYF. The CDR3, as DNA: TGCAGTGCTAGAGATGAACGGGGGAGCTCCTATACGCAGTATTTT.

This clonotype came up many times. CDR3 sequence: CSERTKLRGTEAFF. The CDR3, as DNA: TGCAGCGAACGGACTAAACTTCGAGGGACTGAAGCTTTCTTT. The chain carries TRBV29-1 and TRBJ1-1; D not certain. V was trimmed by 7 bases and J by 5 bases, leaving 20 bases between them. CDR3 length: 14 amino acids. Germline CDR1 is SQVTM and CDR2 is ANQGSEA.

This chain uses TRBV5-1 with TRBJ2-2, with 7 bases matching TRBD2. Germline V gene data show CDR1 as SGHRS and CDR2 as YFSETQ. The CDR3 covers 19 residues. After removal of 4 bases from V and 2 bases from J, the junction contained 17 bases not matched to a gene. The DNA of the CDR3 is TGCGCCAGCAGCCGCGGAACGGGGGGAAGGCAAACTAACACCGGGGAGCTGTTTTTT. It translates to CASSRGTGGRQTNTGELFF.

This clonotype was detected only a few times. The chain uses TRBV2 and TRBJ1-2, with D perhaps matching TRBD1 (6 bases). Trimming removed 0 bases from V and 3 bases from J, with 14 bases in between. Germline assignment: CDR1 SNHLY and CDR2 FYNNEI. The CDR3 totals 16 residues. The CDR3 DNA sequence: TGTGCCAGCAGTGAAGCTGCTGGGGGCTTCGACTATGGCTACACCTTC. Encoded protein: CASSEAAGGFDYGYTF.

There are a few counts of this clonotype. The CDR3 region is CASRQDSNSPLHF. DNA for the CDR3: TGTGCCAGCAGGCAGGACAGTAATTCACCCCTCCACTTT. This chain joins TRBV6-2 or TRBV6-3 and TRBJ1-6, with a weak D call TRBD1 (6 bases). Germline V lookup: CDR1 MNHEY, CDR2 SVGEGT. The CDR3 extends over 13 amino acids. V lost 6 bases and J lost 6, with 9 bases in between.

This clonotype has at least ten counts. The chain is built from TRBV12-3 or TRBV12-4 and TRBJ1-1, with D hard to call. Trimming removed 3 bases at V and 1 base at J, with 18 bases between. The CDR3 is 17 residues long. In nucleotides, the CDR3 is TGTGCCAGCAGTTTTGGGTCAGCCAAGTACTCGAACACTGAAGCTTTCTTT. It translates to CASSFGSAKYSNTEAFF.

This clonotype has more than one count but fewer than ten. The chain is built from TRBV20-1 and TRBJ1-2; D remains unclear. Germline V gene lookup returns CDR1 DFQATT and CDR2 SNEGSKA (reference sequence). This CDR3 has 12 residues. Trimming removed 1 base from V and 4 bases from J, with 7 bases in between. The DNA of the CDR3 is TGCAGTGCTAGAGTTGCCAGCTATGGCTACACCTTC. Translating gives CSARVASYGYTF.

This clonotype was counted ten times or more. The rearrangement links TRBV10-3 to TRBJ2-7; the D is unclear. Trimming took off 2 bases at V and 4 bases at J, with 6 bases between the two ends. There are 12 residues in the CDR3. Germline V lookup: CDR1 ENHRY, CDR2 SYGVKD. CDR3 nucleotides: TGTGCCATCAGTGAGGTAATATACGAGCAGTACTTC. It encodes CAISEVIYEQYF.

In this sample, this clonotype turned up a few times. J is TRBJ1-6 and V is TRBV25-1, with TRBD1 identical over 8 bases. J gave up 8 bases and V 0 bases, and 3 bases lay outside the gene matches. The CDR3 has 15 amino acids. In germline, CDR1 is MGHDK, CDR2 SYGVNS. For the CDR3, the DNA is TGTGCCAGCAGTGAATATCGACAGGGGTATTCACCCCTCCACTTT. Protein product: CASSEYRQGYSPLHF. The whole variable domain, remainder taken from reference TRBV25-1 and TRBJ1-6, is EADIYQTPRYLVIGTGKKITLECSQTMGHDKMYWYQQDPGMELHLIHYSYGVNSTEKGDLSSESTVSRIRTEHFPLTLESARPSHTSQYLCASSEYRQGYSPLHFGNGTRLTVT.

This clonotype was picked up many times. V gene TRBV6-5 combines with J gene TRBJ1-6; 11 bases align to TRBD1. The CDR3 contains 16 residues. Per germline, CDR1 MNHEY and CDR2 SVGAGI. With 4 bases clipped from V and 8 bases from J, the junction kept 7 bases outside the gene matches. CDR3 sequence reads: CASSSTGTGGDSPLHF. The CDR3 bases are TGTGCCAGCAGTTCCACCGGGACAGGGGGAGATTCACCCCTCCACTTT.

This clonotype occurred many times. V is TRBV20-1 and J is TRBJ2-7, with D unresolved. CDR3 size: 12 residues. V shed 3 bases and J shed 3 bases, with 9 bases lying between them. From germline, CDR1 is DFQATT and CDR2 SNEGSKA (reference sequence). The CDR3 here is CSARYGFYEQYF. CDR3 nucleotide sequence: TGCAGTGCTAGGTATGGGTTCTACGAGCAGTACTTC.

The chain uses TRBV4-3 and TRBJ1-3; D uncertain. Germline V CDR1 and CDR2: LGHNA, YSLEER. The CDR3 contains 17 residues. The V end lost 0 bases, the J end lost 4 bases, and 16 bases lay between the germline ends. The CDR3 DNA follows: TGCGCCAGCAGCCAAGATCGGGTGTCTGTGCGAGGAAACACCATATATTTT. Translation gives CASSQDRVSVRGNTIYF.

DNA of the CDR3: TGCAGTGCTGCCCCGGACAGGGTTGATTCACCCCTCCACTTT. Its translation: CSAAPDRVDSPLHF. This sequence joins TRBV20-1 and TRBJ1-6; 8 bases align to TRBD1. J lost 8 bases, V lost 5 bases, and 8 bases had no gene match. Germline V CDR1 and CDR2: DFQATT, SNEGSKA (reference sequence). The CDR3 loop spans 14 amino acids.

In its sample, this clonotype was seen many times. The chain links TRBV29-1 to TRBJ2-3; D unresolved. This CDR3 is 14 amino acids long. Germline lookup yields CDR1 SQVTM and CDR2 ANQGSEA. V was trimmed by 4 bases and J by 2 bases, leaving 13 bases between them. CDR3 protein: CSVGYPRITDTQYF. For the CDR3, the DNA is TGCAGCGTTGGATATCCTAGAATCACAGATACGCAGTATTTT.

Ten or more counts support this clonotype. The J gene is TRBJ1-5, the V gene TRBV12-3 or TRBV12-4; unclear D gene. V lost 2 bases to trimming and J lost 7 bases, with 12 bases between them. The CDR3 runs to 14 residues. The CDR3 DNA is TGTGCCAGCAGTTTACTAGGGAATAACCAGCCCCAGCATTTT. Translated, it gives CASSLLGNNQPQHF.

The CDR3 loop is CASSQDRGGRAGELFF. As DNA, the CDR3 is TGCGCCAGCAGCCAAGATCGCGGGGGTCGGGCCGGGGAGCTGTTTTTT. This rearrangement joins TRBV4-3 to TRBJ2-2; 7 bases align to TRBD2. The CDR3 contains 16 residues. V lost 0 bases to trimming and J lost 6 bases; unmatched junction nucleotides: 7. CDR1 LGHNA and CDR2 YSLEER come from the germline V gene.

This clonotype has just a few counts. V is TRBV27 and J is TRBJ1-1; tentative D call: TRBD1 (6 bases). The CDR3 is made up of 13 amino acids. Trimming stripped 8 bases from V and 1 base from J, with 11 bases between. CDR1 is MNHEY, CDR2 SMNVEV, per germline (reference sequence). CDR3 in amino acids: CASGWTENTEAFF. CDR3 DNA: TGTGCCAGCGGATGGACAGAGAACACTGAAGCTTTCTTT.

The sample holds many counts of this clonotype. The rearrangement uses TRBV3-1 and TRBJ2-7; 9 bases map to TRBD1. From germline, CDR1 is LGHDT and CDR2 YNNKEL (reference sequence). The CDR3 is 14 residues long. V lost 4 bases and J lost 2; bases outside the gene matches: 3. CDR3 sequence: CASSPTGGAYEQYF. In nucleotides, the CDR3 is TGTGCCAGCAGCCCGACAGGGGGGGCCTACGAGCAGTACTTC.

The table lists this clonotype with a few counts. This chain joins TRBV2 and TRBJ1-4; the D gene is possibly TRBD1 (6 bases). V lost 3 bases and J 14 bases, leaving 22 bases between the germline ends. This CDR3 comprises 15 residues. Germline assignment: CDR1 SNHLY and CDR2 FYNNEI. For the CDR3, the DNA is TGTGCCAGCAGTGATCTATGGGAGGACAGAAAATACCTGTTTTTT. Amino acid sequence: CASSDLWEDRKYLFF. The whole variable domain, remainder taken from reference TRBV2 and TRBJ1-4, is EPEVTQTPSHQVTQMGQEVILRCVPISNHLYFYWYRQILGQKVEFLVSFYNNEISEKSEIFDDQFSVERPDGSNFTLKIRSTKLEDSAMYFCASSDLWEDRKYLFFGSGTQLSVL.